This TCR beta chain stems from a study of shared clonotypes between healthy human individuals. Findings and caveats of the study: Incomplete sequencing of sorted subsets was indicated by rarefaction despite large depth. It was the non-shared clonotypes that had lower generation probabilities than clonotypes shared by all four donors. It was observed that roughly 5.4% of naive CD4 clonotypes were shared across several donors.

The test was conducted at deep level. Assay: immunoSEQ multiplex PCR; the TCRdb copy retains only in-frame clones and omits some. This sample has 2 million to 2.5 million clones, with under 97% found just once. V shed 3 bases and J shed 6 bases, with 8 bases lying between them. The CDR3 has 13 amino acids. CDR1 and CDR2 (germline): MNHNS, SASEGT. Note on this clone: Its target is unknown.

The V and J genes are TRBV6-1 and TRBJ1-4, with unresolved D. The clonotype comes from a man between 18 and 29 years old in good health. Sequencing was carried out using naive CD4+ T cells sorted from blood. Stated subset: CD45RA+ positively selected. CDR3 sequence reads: CASSDWGDEKLFF. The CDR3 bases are TGTGCCAGCAGTGACTGGGGTGATGAAAAACTGTTTTTT.